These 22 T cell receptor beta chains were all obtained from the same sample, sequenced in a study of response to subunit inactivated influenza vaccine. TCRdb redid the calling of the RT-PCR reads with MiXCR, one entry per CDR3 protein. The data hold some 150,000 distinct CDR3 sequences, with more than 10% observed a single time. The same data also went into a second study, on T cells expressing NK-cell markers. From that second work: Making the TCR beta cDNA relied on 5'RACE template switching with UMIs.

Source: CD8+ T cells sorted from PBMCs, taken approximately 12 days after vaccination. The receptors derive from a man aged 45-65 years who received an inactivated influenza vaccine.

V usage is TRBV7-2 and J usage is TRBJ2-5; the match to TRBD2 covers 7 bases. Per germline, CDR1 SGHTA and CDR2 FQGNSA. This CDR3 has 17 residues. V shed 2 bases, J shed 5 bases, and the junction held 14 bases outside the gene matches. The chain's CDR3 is CASSLIPAGPPAETQYF. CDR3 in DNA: TGTGCCAGCAGCTTAATTCCAGCGGGACCCCCGGCGGAGACCCAGTACTTC.

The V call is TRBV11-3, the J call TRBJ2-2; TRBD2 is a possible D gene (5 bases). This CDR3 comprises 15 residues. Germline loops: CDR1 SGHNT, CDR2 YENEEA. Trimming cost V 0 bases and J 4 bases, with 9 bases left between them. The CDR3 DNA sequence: TGTGCCAGCAGCTTAGATTTCGGGGTCACCGGGGAGCTGTTTTTT. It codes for CASSLDFGVTGELFF.

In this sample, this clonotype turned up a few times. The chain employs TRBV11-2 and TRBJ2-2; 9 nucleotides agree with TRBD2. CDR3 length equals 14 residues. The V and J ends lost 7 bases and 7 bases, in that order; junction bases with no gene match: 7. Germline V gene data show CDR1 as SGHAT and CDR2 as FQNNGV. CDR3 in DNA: TGTGCCAGCACCGACGGACTAGCGTTCGGGGAGCTGTTTTTT. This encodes CASTDGLAFGELFF. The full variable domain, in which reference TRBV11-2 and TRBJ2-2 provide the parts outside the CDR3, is EAGVAQSPRYKIIEKRQSVAFWCNPISGHATLYWYQQILGQGPKLLIQFQNNGVVDDSQLPKDRFSAERLKGVDSTLKIQPAKLEDSAVYLCASTDGLAFGELFFGEGSRLTVL.

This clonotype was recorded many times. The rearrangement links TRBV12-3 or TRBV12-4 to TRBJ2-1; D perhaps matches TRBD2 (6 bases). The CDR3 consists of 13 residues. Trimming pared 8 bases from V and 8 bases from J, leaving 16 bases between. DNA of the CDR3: TGTGCCAGCGGTAGCGGAAGTAACGATGAGCAGTTCTTC. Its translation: CASGSGSNDEQFF.

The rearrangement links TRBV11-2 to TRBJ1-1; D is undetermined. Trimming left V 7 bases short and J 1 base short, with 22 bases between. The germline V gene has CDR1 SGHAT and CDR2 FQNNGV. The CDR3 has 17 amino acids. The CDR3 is CASTFDPTEGSNTEAFF. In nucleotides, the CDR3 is TGTGCCAGCACCTTCGATCCTACGGAGGGATCGAACACTGAAGCTTTCTTT.

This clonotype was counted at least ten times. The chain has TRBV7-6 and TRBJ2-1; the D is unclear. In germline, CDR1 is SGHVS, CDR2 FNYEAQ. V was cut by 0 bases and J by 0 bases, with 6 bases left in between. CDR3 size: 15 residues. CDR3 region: CASSLAASSYNEQFF. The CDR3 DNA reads TGTGCCAGCAGCTTAGCTGCTAGCTCCTACAATGAGCAGTTCTTC.

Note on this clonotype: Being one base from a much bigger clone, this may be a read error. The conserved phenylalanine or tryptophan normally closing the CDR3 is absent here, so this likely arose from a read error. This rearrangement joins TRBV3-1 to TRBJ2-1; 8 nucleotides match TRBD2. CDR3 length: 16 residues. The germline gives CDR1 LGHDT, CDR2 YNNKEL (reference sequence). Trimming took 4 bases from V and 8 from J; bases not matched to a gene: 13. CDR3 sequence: CASSPVTGGPSYEQFL. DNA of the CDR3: TGTGCCAGCAGCCCCGTGACGGGAGGGCCTAGCTATGAGCAGTTCCTC.

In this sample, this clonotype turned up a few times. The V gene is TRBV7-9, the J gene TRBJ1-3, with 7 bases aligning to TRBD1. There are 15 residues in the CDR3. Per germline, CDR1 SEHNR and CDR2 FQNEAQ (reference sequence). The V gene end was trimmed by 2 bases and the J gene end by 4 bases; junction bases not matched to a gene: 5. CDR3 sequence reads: CASSLLYRGGNTIYF. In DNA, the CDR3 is TGTGCCAGCAGCTTACTCTACAGGGGAGGAAACACCATATATTTT.

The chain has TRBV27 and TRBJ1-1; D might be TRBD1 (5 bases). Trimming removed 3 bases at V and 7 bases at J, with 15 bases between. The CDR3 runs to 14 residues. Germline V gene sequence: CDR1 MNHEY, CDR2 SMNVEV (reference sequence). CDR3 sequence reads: CASSFGQIQGEAFF. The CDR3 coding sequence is TGTGCCAGCAGTTTCGGACAAATTCAGGGTGAAGCTTTCTTT.

The CDR3 loop is CASSVESGLAGAEDTQYF. DNA of the CDR3: TGTGCCAGCAGCGTAGAATCGGGCCTAGCGGGAGCGGAAGATACGCAGTATTTT. The J gene is TRBJ2-3, the V gene TRBV9, with 10 positions matching TRBD2. Germline V gene data show CDR1 as SGDLS and CDR2 as YYNGEE. The ends lost 0 bases at V and 5 bases at J; junction bases unmatched: 12. The CDR3 consists of 18 residues.

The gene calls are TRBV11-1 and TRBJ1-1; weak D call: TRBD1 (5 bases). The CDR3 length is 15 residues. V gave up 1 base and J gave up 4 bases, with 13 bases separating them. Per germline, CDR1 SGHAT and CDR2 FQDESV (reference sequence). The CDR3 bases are TGTGCCAGCAGCTTAGATTGGGACGAGGGCACTGAAGCTTTCTTT. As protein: CASSLDWDEGTEAFF.

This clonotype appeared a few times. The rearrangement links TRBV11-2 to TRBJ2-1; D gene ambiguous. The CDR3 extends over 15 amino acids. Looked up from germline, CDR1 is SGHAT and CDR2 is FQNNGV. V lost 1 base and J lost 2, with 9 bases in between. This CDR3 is CASSLGWYAYNEQFF. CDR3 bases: TGTGCCAGCAGCTTAGGTTGGTACGCCTACAATGAGCAGTTCTTC.

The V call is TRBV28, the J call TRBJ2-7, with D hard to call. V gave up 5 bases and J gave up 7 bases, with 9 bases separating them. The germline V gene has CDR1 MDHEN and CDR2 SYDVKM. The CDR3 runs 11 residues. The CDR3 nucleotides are TGTGCCAGCAGTCCGACGCTGGAGCAGTACTTC. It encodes CASSPTLEQYF.

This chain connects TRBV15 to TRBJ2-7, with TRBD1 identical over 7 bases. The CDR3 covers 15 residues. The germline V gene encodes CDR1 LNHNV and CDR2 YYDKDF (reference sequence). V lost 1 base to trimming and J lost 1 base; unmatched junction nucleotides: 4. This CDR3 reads CATSRATGVSYEQYF. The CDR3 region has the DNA TGTGCCACCAGCAGAGCAACAGGGGTGTCCTACGAGCAGTACTTC.

The CDR3 DNA reads TGTGCCAGCAGCCAGGCACAGGGGGCGATCGCCTACGAGCAGTACTTC. This gives the protein CASSQAQGAIAYEQYF. This rearrangement joins TRBV4-2 to TRBJ2-7; TRBD1 matches at 9 bases. The CDR3 has 16 amino acids. CDR1 is LGHNA and CDR2 is YNFKEQ in the germline V gene. V was clipped by 3 bases and J by 2 bases; unmatched bases: 8.

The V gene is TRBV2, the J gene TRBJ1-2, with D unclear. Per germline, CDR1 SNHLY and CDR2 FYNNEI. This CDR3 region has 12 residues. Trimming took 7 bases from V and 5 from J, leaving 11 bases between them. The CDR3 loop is CASTLSGYGYTF. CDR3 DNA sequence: TGTGCCAGCACCTTGAGTGGGTATGGCTACACCTTC.

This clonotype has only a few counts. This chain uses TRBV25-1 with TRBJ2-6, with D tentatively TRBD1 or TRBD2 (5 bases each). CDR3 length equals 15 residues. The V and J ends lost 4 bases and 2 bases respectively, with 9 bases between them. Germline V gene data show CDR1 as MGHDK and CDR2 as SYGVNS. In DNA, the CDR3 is TGTGCCAGCAGTGTATTGGGACCTGGGGCCAACGTCCTGACTTTC. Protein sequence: CASSVLGPGANVLTF.

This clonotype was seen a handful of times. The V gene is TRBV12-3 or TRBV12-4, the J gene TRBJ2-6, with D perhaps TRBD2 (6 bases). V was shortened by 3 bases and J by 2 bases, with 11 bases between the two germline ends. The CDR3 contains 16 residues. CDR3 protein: CASSLKGGPGANVLTF. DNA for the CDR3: TGTGCCAGCAGTTTGAAGGGAGGCCCTGGGGCCAACGTCCTGACTTTC.

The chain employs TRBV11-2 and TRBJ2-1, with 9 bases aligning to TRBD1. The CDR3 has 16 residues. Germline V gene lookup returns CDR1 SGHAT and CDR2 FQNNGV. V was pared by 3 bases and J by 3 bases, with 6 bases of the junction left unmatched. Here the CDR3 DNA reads TGTGCCAGCAGCTTTCGGGGACAGGGATACTACAATGAGCAGTTCTTC. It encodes CASSFRGQGYYNEQFF.

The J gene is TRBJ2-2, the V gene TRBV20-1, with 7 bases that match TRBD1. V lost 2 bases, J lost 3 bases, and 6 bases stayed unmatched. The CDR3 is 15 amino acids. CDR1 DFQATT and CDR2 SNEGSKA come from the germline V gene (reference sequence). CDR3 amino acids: CSARPGQAYTGELFF. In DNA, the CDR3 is TGCAGTGCTAGACCCGGACAGGCCTACACCGGGGAGCTGTTTTTT.

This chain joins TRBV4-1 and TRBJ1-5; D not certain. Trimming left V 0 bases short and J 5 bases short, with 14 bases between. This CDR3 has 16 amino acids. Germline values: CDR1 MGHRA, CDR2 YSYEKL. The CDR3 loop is CASSQDPGPLYQPQHF. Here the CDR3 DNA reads TGCGCCAGCAGCCAAGATCCGGGCCCACTTTATCAGCCCCAGCATTTT.

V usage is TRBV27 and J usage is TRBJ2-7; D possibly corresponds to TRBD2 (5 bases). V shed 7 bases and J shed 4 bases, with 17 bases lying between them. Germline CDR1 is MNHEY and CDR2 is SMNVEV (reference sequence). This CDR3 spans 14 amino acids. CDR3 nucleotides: TGTGCCAGCAAGGTGGGAGCGGCAGTTTACGAGCAGTACTTC. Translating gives CASKVGAAVYEQYF.